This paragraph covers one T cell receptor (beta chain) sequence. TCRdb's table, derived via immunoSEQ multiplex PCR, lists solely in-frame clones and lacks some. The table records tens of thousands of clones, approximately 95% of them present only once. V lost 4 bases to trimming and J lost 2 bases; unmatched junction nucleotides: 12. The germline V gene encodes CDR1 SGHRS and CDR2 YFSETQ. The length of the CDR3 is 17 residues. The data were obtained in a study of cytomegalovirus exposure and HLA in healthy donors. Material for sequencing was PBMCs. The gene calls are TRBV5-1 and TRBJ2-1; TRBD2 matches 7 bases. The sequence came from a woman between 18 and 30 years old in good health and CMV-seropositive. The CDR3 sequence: CASSILPLAGPYNEQFF. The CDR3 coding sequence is TGCGCCAGCAGCATCCTCCCTTTAGCGGGCCCCTACAATGAGCAGTTCTTC.